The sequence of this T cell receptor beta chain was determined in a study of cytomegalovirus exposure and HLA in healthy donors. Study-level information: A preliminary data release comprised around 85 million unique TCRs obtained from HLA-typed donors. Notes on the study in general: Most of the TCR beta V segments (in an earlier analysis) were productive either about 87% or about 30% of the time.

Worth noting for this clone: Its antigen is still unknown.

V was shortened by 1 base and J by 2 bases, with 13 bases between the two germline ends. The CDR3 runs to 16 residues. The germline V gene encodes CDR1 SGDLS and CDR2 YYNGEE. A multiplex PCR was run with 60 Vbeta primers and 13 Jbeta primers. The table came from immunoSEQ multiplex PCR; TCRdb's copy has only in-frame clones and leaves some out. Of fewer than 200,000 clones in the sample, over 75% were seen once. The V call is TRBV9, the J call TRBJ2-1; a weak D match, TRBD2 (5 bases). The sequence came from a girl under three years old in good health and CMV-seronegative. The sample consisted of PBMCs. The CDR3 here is CASSVTSGWPYNEQFF. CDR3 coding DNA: TGTGCCAGCAGCGTAACCTCGGGATGGCCCTACAATGAGCAGTTCTTC.